The source of this T cell receptor beta chain is a study of OX40 agonist ivuxolimab in advanced cancers. Background for the entire study: Ivuxolimab was an agonistic, fully human IgG2 monoclonal antibody directed against OX40 (CD134), a costimulatory receptor. Partial responses were achieved by three dose-escalation patients, of whom one had hepatocellular carcinoma and two had cutaneous melanoma. Peripheral TCRbeta sequencing aimed to test whether ivuxolimab altered TCR sequence diversity and caused clonal T-cell expansion. The paper reports the monotherapy dose-escalation portion (N of about 47 patients) of the phase I ivuxolimab trial. Prior anti-PD-1, anti-PD-L1 or anti-CTLA-4 therapy was permitted, and checkpoint inhibitors had been received by roughly 42% of dose-escalation patients. Intravenous ivuxolimab was administered to patients every 2 weeks at six dose levels: 0.01, 0.1, 0.3, 1.5, 3 and 10 mg/kg. The dose-escalation cohort was around 84% male with a mean age of approximately 60 years, ranging from roughly 20 to 80. Of the approximately 53 patients in dose escalation, some 20 had hepatocellular carcinoma, approximately 15 had melanoma, 9 had renal cell carcinoma and 9 had head and neck cancer. Paper-wide results and their limitations: After ivuxolimab, more expanded clones were found on average in CD8+ T cells than in CD4+ T cells. Low levels of normalized T-cell clonal expansion were also seen in some patients who did not respond. In the 0.1-3.0 mg/kg groups, partial responders were among the patients with the lowest normalized peripheral clonal expansion, particularly in CD8+ T cells. The antigen specificity of the peripheral T cells that underwent clonal expansion was not determined. At doses from 0.1 to 3.0 mg/kg, clonal expansion was seen in both CD4+ and CD8+ blood T cells between baseline and week 6.

CDR1 and CDR2 are read off the germline V gene as SGHRS and YFSETQ. Trimming removed 4 bases from V and 6 bases from J, leaving 15 bases between the germline ends. From cysteine to phenylalanine, the CDR3 is 14 amino acids long. CDR3 DNA only is kept here, 42 bases in frame from base 1. For sequencing of the TCRbeta CDR3 region, genomic DNA was extracted from the sorted cells. TCRbeta CDR3 regions were sequenced using the immunoSEQ Assay. The source is immuneACCESS, and TCRdb retained only in-frame sequences with V and J called. Part of the clones is not carried over; for the studies checked, unresolved V genes explain less than half of this, and the remainder is unexplained. The sample yields 30,000 to 40,000 clones; approximately 89% were counted once. Around 9.8% of the sample comes from the top ten. Regarding this clone: What antigen it recognizes has not been identified. Base-call qualities are not available, and no considerably larger clone is one nucleotide away.

Patients with autoimmune disease history or receiving systemic immunosuppression were excluded from the trial. Peripheral blood for TCR sequencing was drawn from every dose cohort at baseline, at cycle 4 day 1 and at cycle 7 day 1. The samples were drawn from a first-in-human, open-label, multicenter phase I dose-escalation trial of ivuxolimab. The trial enrolled adults with locally advanced or metastatic head and neck squamous cell, hepatocellular, melanoma or renal cell carcinoma. Before TCR sequencing, CD4+ T cells and CD8+ T cells from peripheral blood were sorted into separate populations. The source is an adult with an advanced solid tumor such as melanoma, head and neck, liver or kidney cancer. The sequence joins TRBV5-1 to TRBJ2-3; D gene: possibly TRBD2, on 5 matching bases. This material consisted of CD4+ or CD8+ T cells sorted from blood, taken in a trial of the OX40 agonist ivuxolimab. The DNA sequence reads TGCGCCAGCAGCCCGGATACTAGTTTGGATACGCAGTATTTT. Its amino acids are CASSPDTSLDTQYF.